These T cell receptor beta chains were read from a single sample in a study of graft-versus-host responses after intestinal transplantation. Method: immunoSEQ multiplex PCR; TCRdb's copy keeps in-frame clones and lacks some. The data contain 45,000 to 65,000 clones, roughly 93% of them singletons. Their target antigens are unknown. This sample comprised unstimulated CD4+ T cells sorted from spleen or lymph node cells, obtained before transplant. All receptors come from a human donor who was the organ donor for an intestinal transplant. Each CDR3 is given with its conserved first and last residue. Fields, in order: V gene, clone size, J gene, D gene, CDR3 DNA, CDR3 protein. The D gene is left open where the match is weak. The listing skips clone size in some rows; elsewhere it reads once, few, many or a size class.

TRBV19	.	TRBJ1-5	.	TGTGCCAGTAGTACGAGCTGGACGTATGATAGCAATCAGCCCCAGCATTTT	CASSTSWTYDSNQPQHF
TRBV6-5	.	TRBJ1-5	.	TGTGCCAGCAGTTACACAGGGAACCAGCCCCAGCATTTT	CASSYTGNQPQHF
TRBV5-1	.	TRBJ2-3	.	TGCGCCAGCAGCTGGGGGACTCTCACAGATACGCAGTATTTT	CASSWGTLTDTQYF
TRBV19	.	TRBJ2-7	.	TGTGCCAGTAGTCCGAGAGTGCCGCTCTCCTACGAGCAGTACTTC	CASSPRVPLSYEQYF
TRBV5-5	once	TRBJ1-1	.	TGTGCCAGCAGCTTGGATATACAGAACACTGAAGCTTTCTTT	CASSLDIQNTEAFF
TRBV6-1	.	TRBJ2-7	TRBD2	TGTGCCAGCAGGGTTAGCGGGGGGGGCTACGAGCAGTACTTC	CASRVSGGGYEQYF
TRBV6-5	.	TRBJ2-3	TRBD2	TGTGCCAGCAGTCGTAGCGGGGGGGTCGATACGCAGTATTTT	CASSRSGGVDTQYF
TRBV7-6	.	TRBJ2-2	TRBD1	TGTGCCAGCAGCTTCCGGGACAGGGAGGAAACCGGGGAGCTGTTTTTT	CASSFRDREETGELFF
TRBV4-1	.	TRBJ2-1	.	TGTGCCAGCAGCCCGGAGTCGGCTTTGCCCTACAATGAGCAGTTCTTC	CASSPESALPYNEQFF
TRBV15	.	TRBJ2-3	TRBD1	TGTGCCACCAGCAGACGGAACAGGGGGCGAGGTGTAACTGTTCGAACAGATACGCAGTATTTT	CATSRRNRGRGVTVRTDTQYF
TRBV2	.	TRBJ1-3	.	TGTGCCAGCAGTGTTACAGACGCATCCTCTGGAAACACCATATATTTT	CASSVTDASSGNTIYF
TRBV9	.	TRBJ2-7	TRBD2	TGTGCCAGCAGCGCCCGACTAGCGGGGGGCGTATACGAGCAGTACTTC	CASSARLAGGVYEQYF
TRBV9	.	TRBJ1-1	TRBD1	TGTGCCAGCAGCCGAGACAGGGTCACTGAAGCTTTCTTT	CASSRDRVTEAFF
TRBV5-5	.	TRBJ1-3	.	TGTGCCAGCAGCTTGGAGGGGGGCTCTGGAAACACCATATATTTT	CASSLEGGSGNTIYF
TRBV27	.	TRBJ2-3	TRBD2	TGTGCCAGCAGTCTCGGGACTAGCGGGGGGACGCAGTATTTT	CASSLGTSGGTQYF
TRBV19	.	TRBJ1-2	.	TGTGCCAGGGGACAACGGGACATCGGCTATGGCTACACCTTC	CARGQRDIGYGYTF
TRBV9	once	TRBJ2-5	TRBD2	TGTGCCAGCAGCGCCGGACTAGCGGGGGGTCAAGAGACCCAGTACTTC	CASSAGLAGGQETQYF
TRBV7-6	.	TRBJ2-6	TRBD1	TGTGCCAGCAGCTCGAAGGGGGCTGGTGGGGCCAACGTCCTGACTTTC	CASSSKGAGGANVLTF
TRBV10-3	.	TRBJ2-3	TRBD2	TGTGCCATCAACCCCGGGGGGGCAGATACGCAGTATTTT	CAINPGGADTQYF
TRBV7-2	.	TRBJ1-2	TRBD1	TGTGCCAGCAGCGTCGGGACAGCTAACTATGGCTACACCTTC	CASSVGTANYGYTF
TRBV10-2	once	TRBJ2-7	TRBD2	TGCGCCAGCAGTGAGATGGCGGGGGGGCCTCGCGAGCAGTACTTC	CASSEMAGGPREQYF
TRBV4-2	once	TRBJ2-3	TRBD2	TGTGCCAGCAGCCAAGATTTATGGAGCGGGGATAGCACAGATACGCAGTATTTT	CASSQDLWSGDSTDTQYF
TRBV10-2	.	TRBJ2-3	.	TGCGCCAGCAACCTACTAGGGGGGGCTGCAGATACGCAGTATTTT	CASNLLGGAADTQYF
TRBV7-3	.	TRBJ2-2	TRBD2	TGTGCCAGCAGCCACGGACTAGCGGGGGTCACCGGGGAGCTGTTTTTT	CASSHGLAGVTGELFF
TRBV4-3	.	TRBJ1-6	.	TGCGCCAGCAGCCAATATCAGAGTGATAATTCACCCCTCCACTTT	CASSQYQSDNSPLHF
TRBV7-3	.	TRBJ2-3	.	TGTGCCAGCAGCCCACGGGGGAGCACAGATACGCAGTATTTT	CASSPRGSTDTQYF
TRBV5-8	.	TRBJ1-3	.	TGTGCCAGCAGCTTGCGCAGACCCTCTGGAAACACCATATATTTT	CASSLRRPSGNTIYF
TRBV2	.	TRBJ1-5	TRBD1	TGTGCCAGCAGTGTGGCAGGGGGTCAGCCCCAGCATTTT	CASSVAGGQPQHF
TRBV18	.	TRBJ2-4	TRBD1	TGTGCCAGCTCACCGGGCCAGGGGGCAAACATTCAGTACTTC	CASSPGQGANIQYF
TRBV27	.	TRBJ2-7	.	TGTGCCAGCAGTTTATCGCGGAGGTACGAGCAGTACTTC	CASSLSRRYEQYF
TRBV19	.	TRBJ1-5	TRBD1	TGTGCCAGTAGTACACTCTCCTCAGGGGGCAGGATTACTCAGCCCCAGCATTTT	CASSTLSSGGRITQPQHF
TRBV10-3	once	TRBJ2-7	.	TGTGCCATCAGTGGCGGGGGCGGTAACGAGCAGTACTTC	CAISGGGGNEQYF
TRBV19	few	TRBJ1-6	TRBD1	TGTGCCAGTAGTTCGCAAGGGGGCGCGGGTTCACCCCTCCACTTT	CASSSQGGAGSPLHF
TRBV21-1	once	TRBJ2-3	.	TGTGCCAGCAGCAAAGTAGCGGCAGACATTACTAGCACAGATACGCAGTATTTT	CASSKVAADITSTDTQYF
TRBV28	.	TRBJ2-7	TRBD1	TGTGCCAGCAGTCTCCCCCGGGGGGACAGGGGACGGGACGAGCAGTACTTC	CASSLPRGDRGRDEQYF
TRBV9	.	TRBJ2-7	.	TGTGCCAGCAGCGTAGAGGCCTCCTACGAGCAGTACTTC	CASSVEASYEQYF
TRBV18	.	TRBJ2-7	TRBD1	TGTGCCAGCTCACCAGCACAGGGGTCTAGGCTCTACGAGCAGTACTTC	CASSPAQGSRLYEQYF
TRBV30	.	TRBJ1-5	.	TGTGCCTGGAGTGCGCAGGCCAATCAGCCCCAGCATTTT	CAWSAQANQPQHF
TRBV9	.	TRBJ1-6	.	TGTGCCAGCAGCGTAGAACCGGGAGGCGATTCACCCCTCCACTTT	CASSVEPGGDSPLHF
TRBV9	.	TRBJ2-1	TRBD2	TGTGCCAGCAGCGTCATAGCGGGGGGGTACAATGAGCAGTTCTTC	CASSVIAGGYNEQFF
TRBV5-4	.	TRBJ2-5	TRBD1	TGTGCCAGCAGCGCGGACAGGGAGACCCAGTACTTC	CASSADRETQYF
TRBV19	.	TRBJ2-5	TRBD1	TGTGCCAGTAGTACCCCCGGACAGGGGAAGGAGACCCAGTACTTC	CASSTPGQGKETQYF
TRBV7-2	.	TRBJ2-7	TRBD1	TGTGCCAGCAGCTTATGGGATCTAGGGACAGGCCCCTACGAGCAGTACTTC	CASSLWDLGTGPYEQYF
TRBV5-1	.	TRBJ1-2	TRBD1	TGCGCCAGCAGCGGCCGGGACAGGGTATATGGCTACACCTTC	CASSGRDRVYGYTF
TRBV27	few	TRBJ2-5	.	TGTGCCAGCAGTTTATCCGGGGGGCGGGGGGAGACCCAGTACTTC	CASSLSGGRGETQYF